This record looks at one T cell receptor beta chain sequence and its context. The sample belongs to a study of blood T cell repertoires in COVID-19. Across the whole study: T cells, B-cell-depleted T cells, or PBMCs supplied cDNA or gDNA.

Trimming removed 5 bases from V and 10 bases from J, with 20 bases in between. Germline CDR1 reads MNHEY; CDR2 reads SMNVEV (reference sequence). The CDR3 loop spans 14 amino acids. Original analysis: From reference gene primer amplification, estimates of nucleated cell counts were derived. Produced via immunoSEQ multiplex PCR; TCRdb's table is partial and in-frame only. Clonal size and the V and J genes are those of that table, whereas D and trimming came from the DNA. The repertoire holds under 300,000 clones, 85% to 90% seen once, with approximately 3.3% in the top ten. This clonotype originated in a woman aged 40-49 years with acute or convalescent COVID-19. The material sequenced was peripheral blood. V is TRBV27 and J is TRBJ1-1; maybe TRBD1 (5 bases). The CDR3 DNA is TGTGCCAGCAGTCCGCCGGGGACTCGGAATCGAGCTTTCTTT. It translates to CASSPPGTRNRAFF.